Listed below are T cell receptor beta chains from one sample, sequenced in a study of identical twins. MiXCR, run by TCRdb on the 5' RACE reads, gives a single entry per CDR3 protein. This repertoire shows about 690,000 distinct CDR3 sequences, about 20% found once; its top ten account for roughly 4%. The same sample was also studied in work on T cells expressing NK-cell markers.

Material: PBMCs. These receptor sequences come from a woman aged 18 to 35 in good health. Each CDR3 is given with its conserved first and last residue.

V gene,J gene,CDR3 protein
TRBV29-1,TRBJ2-3,CSVDAQAADTQYF
TRBV29-1,TRBJ2-2,CSVNRGGDSGELFF
TRBV12-3/TRBV12-4,TRBJ2-7,CASSLHVIRYEQYF
TRBV7-2,TRBJ1-2,CASSPTTYDGYTF
TRBV13,TRBJ2-7,CASRASSTTYEQYF
TRBV4-3,TRBJ2-2,CASSHKDSNTGELFF
TRBV12-3/TRBV12-4,TRBJ2-1,CASSLAPTRRANEQFF
TRBV3-1,TRBJ2-1,CASSRGGRGPREQFF
TRBV10-3,TRBJ1-5,CAISESNQPQHF
TRBV29-1,TRBJ2-5,CSVGVLAGGPGTQYF
TRBV5-1,TRBJ1-5,CASSTGTGGQPQHF
TRBV12-3/TRBV12-4,TRBJ2-1,CASSLGLVIYNEQFF
TRBV7-2,TRBJ2-3,CATSGRYTDTQYF
TRBV30,TRBJ2-5,CAWSKTSGTQETQYF